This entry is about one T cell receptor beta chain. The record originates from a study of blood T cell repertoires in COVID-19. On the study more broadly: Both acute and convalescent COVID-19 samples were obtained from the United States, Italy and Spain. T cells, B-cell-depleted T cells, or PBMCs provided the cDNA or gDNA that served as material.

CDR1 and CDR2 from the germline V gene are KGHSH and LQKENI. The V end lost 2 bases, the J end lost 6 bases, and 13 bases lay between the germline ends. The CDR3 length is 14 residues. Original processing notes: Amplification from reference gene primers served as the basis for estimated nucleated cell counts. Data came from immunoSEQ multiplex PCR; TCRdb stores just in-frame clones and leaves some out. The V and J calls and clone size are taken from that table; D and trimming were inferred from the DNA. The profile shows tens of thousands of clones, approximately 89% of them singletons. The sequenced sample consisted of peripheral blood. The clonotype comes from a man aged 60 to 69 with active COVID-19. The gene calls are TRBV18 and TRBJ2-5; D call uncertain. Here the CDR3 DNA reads TGTGCCAGCTCACCAGCTGACTCGATACAGACCCAGTACTTC. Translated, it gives CASSPADSIQTQYF.